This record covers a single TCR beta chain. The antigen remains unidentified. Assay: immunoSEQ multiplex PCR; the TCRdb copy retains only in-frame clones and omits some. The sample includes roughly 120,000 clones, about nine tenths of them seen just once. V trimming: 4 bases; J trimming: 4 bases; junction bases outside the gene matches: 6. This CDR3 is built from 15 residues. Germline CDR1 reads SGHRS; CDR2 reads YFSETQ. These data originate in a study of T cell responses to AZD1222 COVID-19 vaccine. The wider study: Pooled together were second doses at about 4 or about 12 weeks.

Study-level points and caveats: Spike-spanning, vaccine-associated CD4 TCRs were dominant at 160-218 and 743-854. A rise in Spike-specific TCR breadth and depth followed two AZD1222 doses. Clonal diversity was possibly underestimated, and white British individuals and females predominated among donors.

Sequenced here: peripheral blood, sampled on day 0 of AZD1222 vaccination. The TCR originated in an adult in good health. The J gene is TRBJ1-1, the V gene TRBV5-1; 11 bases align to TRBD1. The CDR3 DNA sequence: TGCGCCAGCAGCGGACAGGGGGCGCCGGGCACTGAAGCTTTCTTT. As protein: CASSGQGAPGTEAFF.